The sequence of this T cell receptor (beta chain) was determined in a study of cytomegalovirus exposure and HLA in healthy donors. Primers: 60 Vbeta forward and 13 Jbeta reverse. The data were produced by immunoSEQ multiplex PCR, yet TCRdb's version contains in-frame clones alone and is incomplete. In the table there are about 160,000 clones, 82% of which are singletons. This TCR was recovered from a man aged 50 or older in good health and CMV-seropositive. The sample was PBMCs.

CDR3 protein: CASSSDRGRVYGYTF. The CDR3 DNA reads TGTGCCAGCAGCTCCGACAGGGGGCGAGTCTATGGCTACACCTTC. The chain recombines TRBV11-1 with TRBJ1-2; TRBD1 aligns across 10 bases. The CDR3 is 15 residues long. Germline trimming cut 4 bases from V and 4 bases from J; bases unmatched to any gene: 6. Germline CDR1 and CDR2: SGHAT and FQDESV (reference sequence).